The rows below give T cell receptor beta chains drawn from one sample of a study of shared clonotypes between healthy human individuals. Profiled with immunoSEQ multiplex PCR; TCRdb holds only in-frame clones, not every one. The sample consists of about 960,000 clones, 70% to 85% of them appearing once. Specimen: memory CD4+ T cells sorted from blood. The receptors stem from a man younger than 35 in good health. CDR3s include the opening cysteine and the closing phenylalanine or tryptophan. A D gene is named only where the DNA matches it firmly. Size tells how often a clone was seen (once, few, many) or the class of an expanded clone, and some rows leave it out.

D	V	size	J	CDR3	DNA
-	TRBV7-2	-	TRBJ1-5	CASSLDGGRQPQHF	TGTGCCAGCAGCTTGGACGGGGGCAGGCAGCCCCAGCATTTT
-	TRBV6-6	-	TRBJ1-3	CASITGASSGNTIYF	TGTGCCAGCATTACCGGGGCGAGCTCTGGAAACACCATATATTTT
-	TRBV5-1	-	TRBJ1-1	CASSLEGSGFLRNMNTEAFF	TGCGCCAGCAGCTTAGAAGGGTCCGGCTTCCTGCGTAATATGAACACTGAAGCTTTCTTT
-	TRBV18	once	TRBJ1-4	CASSPNSPGTAYEKLFF	TGTGCCAGCTCACCTAATTCACCCGGGACTGCGTATGAAAAACTGTTTTTT
-	TRBV10-3	-	TRBJ1-2	CAISEAGGYTF	TGTGCCATCAGTGAGGCTGGCGGCTACACCTTC
-	TRBV30	-	TRBJ2-3	CAWSGYAGDTQYF	TGTGCCTGGAGCGGATATGCAGGTGATACGCAGTATTTT
-	TRBV29-1	-	TRBJ2-3	CSVLLARGTDTQYF	TGCAGCGTGTTACTAGCTCGCGGCACAGATACGCAGTATTTT
TRBD1	TRBV30	-	TRBJ2-2	CACNRRTGQVAGELFF	TGTGCCTGTAATAGAAGGACAGGGCAGGTAGCCGGGGAGCTGTTTTTT
-	TRBV9	many	TRBJ2-5	CASSPQNRETQYF	TGTGCCAGCAGCCCGCAGAACCGAGAGACCCAGTACTTC
-	TRBV11-2	-	TRBJ1-5	CASSLLPSQSNQPQHF	TGTGCCAGCAGCTTACTACCTTCCCAGAGCAATCAGCCCCAGCATTTT
-	TRBV19	-	TRBJ2-2	CASSIRGRTGELFF	TGTGCCAGTAGTATACGGGGCCGCACCGGGGAGCTGTTTTTT
-	TRBV5-4	-	TRBJ2-7	CASSRESYEQYF	TGTGCCAGCAGCCGAGAGAGCTACGAGCAGTACTTC
TRBD2	TRBV7-2	-	TRBJ2-4	CASSQSGVAKNIQYF	TGTGCCAGCAGCCAAAGCGGGGTAGCCAAAAACATTCAGTACTTC
-	TRBV5-1	-	TRBJ2-7	CASSQGQTGYEQYF	TGCGCCAGCTCGCAGGGGCAGACTGGATACGAGCAGTACTTC
TRBD1	TRBV29-1	-	TRBJ2-3	CSGSGTGGAQYF	TGCAGCGGCTCCGGGACAGGGGGCGCGCAGTATTTT
TRBD2	TRBV5-4	-	TRBJ2-7	CASSLERGTYEQYF	TGTGCCAGCAGCTTGGAGCGGGGGACCTACGAGCAGTACTTC
-	TRBV2	-	TRBJ2-5	CASSRYGTQETQYF	TGTGCCAGCAGTCGCTACGGGACGCAAGAGACCCAGTACTTC
-	TRBV6-4	few	TRBJ1-4	CASRVGGDVEKLFF	TGTGCCAGCAGGGTAGGGGGAGATGTAGAAAAACTGTTTTTT
TRBD2	TRBV19	-	TRBJ2-5	CASSISGGGYQETQYF	TGTGCCAGTAGTATCTCGGGCGGGGGGTACCAAGAGACCCAGTACTTC
-	TRBV5-1	-	TRBJ2-7	CASSLAWQGKRGEQYF	TGCGCCAGCAGCTTGGCTTGGCAGGGTAAGAGGGGCGAGCAGTACTTC
-	TRBV10-3	-	TRBJ2-2	CAYQGYTGELFF	TGTGCCTACCAGGGATACACCGGGGAGCTGTTTTTT
-	TRBV7-2	-	TRBJ1-5	CASSLVGSQPQHF	TGTGCCAGCAGCTTAGTTGGCAGCCAGCCCCAGCATTTT
-	TRBV19	few	TRBJ1-5	CASSAVSTFNQPQHF	TGTGCCAGTAGTGCCGTCTCGACCTTCAATCAGCCCCAGCATTTT
-	TRBV11-2	-	TRBJ2-7	CASSSGLAYEQYF	TGTGCCAGCAGTTCGGGACTCGCCTACGAGCAGTACTTC
-	TRBV5-4	-	TRBJ2-1	CASSLPGFANEQFF	TGTGCCAGCAGCTTGCCTGGTTTCGCCAATGAGCAGTTCTTC
-	TRBV10-1	-	TRBJ1-6	CALELRVSPLHF	TGCGCCCTAGAGCTGAGGGTATCACCCCTCCACTTT
-	TRBV5-1	-	TRBJ1-2	CASSLDGGREYGYTF	TGCGCCAGCAGCTTGGATGGGGGGCGAGAGTATGGCTACACCTTC
TRBD1	TRBV5-4	-	TRBJ2-1	CASSPSGGQGKRSREQFF	TGTGCCAGCAGCCCCTCCGGGGGACAGGGGAAAAGGTCTCGTGAGCAGTTCTTC
-	TRBV11-2	-	TRBJ1-2	CASSSGSYGYTF	TGTGCCAGCAGCTCCGGGAGCTATGGCTACACCTTC
-	TRBV5-6	-	TRBJ2-5	CASSFDSRGVQETQYF	TGTGCCAGCAGCTTCGATAGCAGGGGGGTCCAAGAGACCCAGTACTTC
-	TRBV7-9	-	TRBJ2-1	CASSALRGGTHNEQFF	TGTGCCAGCAGCGCCCTGAGGGGGGGGACCCACAATGAGCAGTTCTTC
TRBD1	TRBV5-6	-	TRBJ2-2	CASSSGTGRNTGELFF	TGTGCCAGCAGCTCAGGGACAGGGAGGAACACCGGGGAGCTGTTTTTT
TRBD1	TRBV5-1	-	TRBJ2-2	CASRGQVSNTGELFF	TGCGCCAGCAGAGGACAGGTTTCTAACACCGGGGAGCTGTTTTTT
TRBD1	TRBV30	-	TRBJ2-6	CAFSGTGGSGANVLTF	TGTGCTTTTTCCGGGACAGGAGGCTCTGGGGCCAACGTCCTGACTTTC
-	TRBV19	-	TRBJ1-4	CASSIGQVSEKLFF	TGTGCCAGTAGTATCGGCCAAGTGAGTGAAAAACTGTTTTTT
-	TRBV4-3	-	TRBJ1-2	CASSQEWGAGYGYTF	TGCGCCAGCAGCCAAGAGTGGGGGGCGGGGTATGGCTACACCTTC
TRBD1	TRBV5-1	few	TRBJ1-1	CASSLGPGGKTEAFF	TGCGCCAGCAGCTTAGGGCCAGGGGGAAAAACTGAAGCTTTCTTT
-	TRBV30	-	TRBJ2-7	CAWSLQRRQQYF	TGTGCCTGGAGCCTACAGCGTAGGCAGCAGTACTTC
-	TRBV11-2	-	TRBJ2-3	CASSGTGNTQYF	TGTGCCAGCAGCGGGACTGGGAATACGCAGTATTTT
-	TRBV5-1	-	TRBJ1-6	CASSLETGIDSPLHF	TGCGCCAGCAGCTTGGAAACGGGGATCGATTCACCCCTCCACTTT
-	TRBV10-3	-	TRBJ2-3	CAISRTGLGSTDTQYF	TGTGCCATCAGTCGGACGGGACTTGGGAGCACAGATACGCAGTATTTT
TRBD1	TRBV2	-	TRBJ2-5	CASSSGTGSVETQYF	TGTGCCAGCAGTTCCGGGACAGGGTCCGTGGAGACCCAGTACTTC
-	TRBV23-1	-	TRBJ2-7	CASSHAILECYSYEQYF	TGCGCCAGCAGTCATGCCATATTGGAGTGTTACTCCTACGAGCAGTACTTC
-	TRBV9	many	TRBJ1-2	CASSVDPAGLNGYTF	TGTGCCAGCAGCGTAGATCCCGCAGGGTTGAATGGCTACACCTTC
-	TRBV30	-	TRBJ2-2	CAWSVRTADGELFF	TGTGCCTGGAGTGTACGGACAGCCGACGGGGAGCTGTTTTTT
-	TRBV25-1	-	TRBJ2-3	CASQAPGRTDTQYF	TGTGCCAGTCAGGCACCGGGGCGCACAGATACGCAGTATTTT
-	TRBV11-1	-	TRBJ2-5	CASSLAGFLSETQYF	TGTGCCAGCAGCTTAGCGGGTTTTCTTTCGGAGACCCAGTACTTC
-	TRBV5-4	-	TRBJ2-1	CASSLYNEQFF	TGTGCCAGCAGCTTATACAATGAGCAGTTCTTC
TRBD2	TRBV5-6	-	TRBJ2-3	CASSLGSGGAADTQYF	TGTGCCAGCAGCTTGGGTAGCGGGGGGGCTGCAGATACGCAGTATTTT
TRBD1	TRBV15	once	TRBJ1-6	CATSRRGQGDSPLHF	TGTGCCACCAGCAGGAGGGGACAGGGAGATTCACCCCTCCACTTT
TRBD1	TRBV6-1	once	TRBJ2-3	CASQWTGGADTQYF	TGTGCCAGCCAATGGACAGGGGGTGCAGATACGCAGTATTTT
TRBD1	TRBV4-2	-	TRBJ2-7	CASSQGQGAEEQYF	TGTGCCAGCAGCCAGGGACAGGGGGCGGAGGAGCAGTACTTC
-	TRBV10-3	-	TRBJ2-5	CATSINGETQYF	TGTGCCACCTCAATAAACGGGGAGACCCAGTACTTC
-	TRBV5-8	-	TRBJ2-1	CASSSSLGVSRYNEQFF	TGTGCCAGCAGCTCATCCTTGGGAGTTAGCAGGTACAATGAGCAGTTCTTC
-	TRBV2	once	TRBJ1-2	CASSERQSNGYTF	TGTGCCAGCAGTGAGCGACAGTCGAATGGCTACACCTTC